Here is one T cell receptor (beta chain) with its context. This clone was found once. Its target antigen remains unknown. Base qualities are not provided; no much larger clone lies one nucleotide away. The CDR3 covers 15 residues, taking in both the cysteine and the phenylalanine. Just the 45-base CDR3 DNA is kept, in frame starting at base 1. Cut back by 1 base and 0 bases, the V and J ends lie 7 bases apart. From a lookup of the germline V gene, CDR1 and CDR2 are SGHRS and YFSETQ. The data stem from a study of blood T cell repertoires in COVID-19 (dated by TCRdb to the early 2020s). Study-wide context: For ImmuneRACE Cohort 3, a participant was defined as recovered based on two consecutive negative NP/OP PCR tests, clearance by a healthcare professional, or resolution of symptoms. Samples came from the ongoing ImmuneRACE study (first 160 participants) plus 1,254 subjects from 6 global collaborators. Where available, HLA class I and class II types were obtained from metadata supplied by the sample provider rather than from assay-based typing. Deeply sampled blood TCRbeta repertoires from subjects exposed to, actively infected with, or recovered from COVID-19 were included in the dataset. Collaborator samples came from the United States, Italy and Spain and covered acute and convalescent phases of COVID-19. The material from the prospective study consisted of cDNA or gDNA derived from T cells, B-cell-depleted T cells, or PBMCs. The repertoires were released in a freely available public database meant as a resource for research on the immune response to SARS-CoV-2. Sample metadata almost always included a de-identified subject ID, COVID-19 status, age in years and sex.

TCRbeta CDR3 regions were amplified from genomic DNA by means of the immunoSEQ Assay, a bias-controlled multiplex PCR. Turning to the authors' computational methods: Nucleated cell counts per sample were estimated from amplification of reference gene primers within the assay. To quantify the absolute abundance of each unique TCRbeta CDR3 rearrangement, sequence reads were collapsed and filtered. For each sample, productive Simpson clonality was calculated as the square root of Simpson's diversity index across productive rearrangements. As stored in TCRdb, this immuneACCESS dataset retains in-frame rearrangements with V and J assigned. A fraction of the clones does not appear; measured against another copy, unresolved V genes explain less than half of the discrepancy, and the remainder lacks a known reason. The V and J calls and clone size were taken over from that table, and D and trimming were inferred from the DNA. Counted in this sample were more than 200,000 clones; around 87% of them appeared once. More than 7% of the sample is held by the ten biggest clonotypes.

The study at large found these results: The quantity of clinical and demographic metadata differed by source and by participant and was supplied without curation.

Participants in the prospective study were enrolled through a virtual design, were aged 18 to 89 years, and lived in under 25 United States geographic areas. In the prospective study, cohorts were assigned on the basis of participant-reported clinical history obtained from a screening survey and a study questionnaire. In the prospective study, whole blood, serum and a nasopharyngeal or oropharyngeal swab were collected from each participant by mobile phlebotomists. Prospective study participants could optionally give additional blood draws and questionnaires over an approximately 2-month period. Prospective study blood samples were shipped either frozen or at room temperature before DNA extraction.

The sequence joins TRBV5-1 to TRBJ2-2; the D gene is not confidently resolved. The sequence was obtained from a man aged 25 to 40 in a cohort exposed to, infected with or recovered from COVID-19 (not recorded which). The sequencing sample was made of PBMCs or T cells enriched from blood (not recorded which). The nucleotide sequence reads TGCGCCAGCAGCTTGTCGAGTTCGAACACCGGGGAGCTGTTTTTT. Translated, it reads CASSLSSSNTGELFF.